These T cell receptor beta chains were read from a single sample in a study of blood T cell repertoires in COVID-19. The table came from immunoSEQ multiplex PCR; TCRdb's copy has only in-frame clones and leaves some out. Here the sample spans about 360,000 clones, over 65% being singletons. What was sequenced was peripheral blood. The receptors here all came from a human donor with acute or convalescent COVID-19. The donor label of this sample is uncertain. Both conserved end residues are part of each CDR3. A D gene is named only where the DNA matches it firmly.

V gene,J gene,D gene,CDR3 DNA,CDR3 protein
TRBV6-1,TRBJ1-6,-,TGTGCCAGCAGTGAGGGGCTAGGGGGTATAGGATCACCCCTCCACTTT,CASSEGLGGIGSPLHF
TRBV7-9,TRBJ2-7,TRBD1,TGTGCCAGCAGCGCATACCGGGACAGAAGACACTACGAGCAGTACTTC,CASSAYRDRRHYEQYF
TRBV2,TRBJ1-6,-,TGTGCCAGCAAGGAGGGCACGGATTCACCCCTCCACTTT,CASKEGTDSPLHF
TRBV7-9,TRBJ1-4,TRBD1,TGTGCCAGCAGCTTCGAGGGGGCCCCTAATGAAAAACTGTTTTTT,CASSFEGAPNEKLFF
TRBV7-2,TRBJ2-5,TRBD2,TGTGCCAGCAGCTTAGCCGGGACTAGCGTAAAAGAGACCCAGTACTTC,CASSLAGTSVKETQYF
TRBV5-1,TRBJ2-1,TRBD1,TGCGCCAGCAGCTTACAGGGGAACCCCTACAATGAGCAGTTCTTC,CASSLQGNPYNEQFF
TRBV7-8,TRBJ2-5,-,TGTGCCAGCAGCCCCTCGAGAGAAGAGACCCAGTACTTC,CASSPSREETQYF
TRBV19,TRBJ2-3,TRBD2,TGTGCCAGTAGTATAGATCGGGTCGGCGGGGGTTCCACAGATACGCAGTATTTT,CASSIDRVGGGSTDTQYF
TRBV2,TRBJ1-1,-,TGTGCCAGCAGTGTTGAGGGTGTAACTGAAGCTTTCTTT,CASSVEGVTEAFF
TRBV27,TRBJ1-6,-,TGTGCCAGCAGTTTAGAGGGGGTTCGTTCACCCCTCCACTTT,CASSLEGVRSPLHF
TRBV6-5,TRBJ1-2,-,TGTGCCAGCAGTTACTCGGGGACATCGGGCTATGGCTACACCTTC,CASSYSGTSGYGYTF
TRBV5-6,TRBJ1-6,-,TGTGCCAGCAGCTTTGGGAGGACCCGCTATAATTCACCCCTCCACTTT,CASSFGRTRYNSPLHF
TRBV12-3/TRBV12-4,TRBJ1-1,-,TGTGCCAGCAGTTACAAGAACACTGAAGCTTTCTTT,CASSYKNTEAFF
TRBV10-3,TRBJ1-1,TRBD1,TGTGCCATCAGCCAGGGACAGCACATGAACACTGAAGCTTTCTTT,CAISQGQHMNTEAFF
TRBV5-8,TRBJ2-5,TRBD1,TGTGCCAGCAGCCCCGGGACAGGGGGATGGCAAGAGACCCAGTACTTC,CASSPGTGGWQETQYF
TRBV30,TRBJ1-2,TRBD1,TGTGCCTGGACCGGGACAGGGGGCTTTGGCTACACCTTC,CAWTGTGGFGYTF
TRBV11-2,TRBJ2-5,-,TGTGCCAGCAGCATCGGGTGGGAGACCCAGTACTTC,CASSIGWETQYF
TRBV7-9,TRBJ1-2,TRBD1,TGTGCCAGCAGGCCGCCGGGACAGGGAAACTATGGCTACACCTTC,CASRPPGQGNYGYTF
TRBV18,TRBJ1-5,TRBD1,TGTGCCAGCTCCCAATGGGCTTCGGGACAGGGGAATCAGCCCCAGCATTTT,CASSQWASGQGNQPQHF
TRBV29-1,TRBJ2-6,-,TGCAGCGTTGAGGAATTCAGGGCTGGGGCCAACGTCCTGACTTTC,CSVEEFRAGANVLTF
TRBV11-2,TRBJ2-2,-,TGTGCCAGCAGCCCTCGTGTCGGGAGCATCCCCGGGGAGCTGTTTTTT,CASSPRVGSIPGELFF
TRBV6-4,TRBJ2-3,-,TGTGCCAGCAGCGTGGGCCTATCGGATACGCAGTATTTT,CASSVGLSDTQYF
TRBV11-2,TRBJ2-7,TRBD2,TGTGCCAGCAGCTTGTACGGGACTAGCGCCTACGAGCAGTACTTC,CASSLYGTSAYEQYF
TRBV30,TRBJ1-1,TRBD1,TGTGCCTGGTGGACAGGGGAAAACACTGAAGCTTTCTTT,CAWWTGENTEAFF
TRBV5-1,TRBJ2-3,-,TGCGCCAGCACCCCAGGGATGGGCGCAGATACGCAGTATTTT,CASTPGMGADTQYF
TRBV14,TRBJ2-3,-,TGTGCCAGCAGCCAAGCGTGGGCCGAGAGCACAGATACGCAGTATTTT,CASSQAWAESTDTQYF
TRBV7-8,TRBJ1-5,-,TGTGCCAGCAGCTCTGCACAGGGTCTTTCCAATCAGCCCCAGCATTTT,CASSSAQGLSNQPQHF